A single TCR beta chain is shown here with its context. TCRdb re-called the RACE reads through MiXCR, storing one row per CDR3 protein. The sample carries approximately 100,000 distinct CDR3 sequences, around 12% recorded once. This sample is part of a study of human T cells and chemical hapten exposure. This sample's time point: pre-sensitization, week 0. Described treatment: therapeutic diphenylcyclopropenone sensitization with weekly scalp DPC. V lost 6 bases, J lost 1 base, and 9 bases lay in between. This CDR3 is 13 amino acids long. In germline, CDR1 is MNHNY, CDR2 SVGAGI (reference sequence). This sequence originates from a woman between 45 and 65 years old with alopecia areata. Some clones in this sample may be carry-over from other donors' samples. This sample comprised whole blood, obtained in connection with sensitization to the hapten diphenylcyclopropenone (DPC). The chain has TRBV6-6 and TRBJ1-1; D unresolved. The CDR3 DNA reads as TGTGCCAGCAGCGAGGTGGAGAACACTGAAGCTTTCTTT. Residues: CASSEVENTEAFF.